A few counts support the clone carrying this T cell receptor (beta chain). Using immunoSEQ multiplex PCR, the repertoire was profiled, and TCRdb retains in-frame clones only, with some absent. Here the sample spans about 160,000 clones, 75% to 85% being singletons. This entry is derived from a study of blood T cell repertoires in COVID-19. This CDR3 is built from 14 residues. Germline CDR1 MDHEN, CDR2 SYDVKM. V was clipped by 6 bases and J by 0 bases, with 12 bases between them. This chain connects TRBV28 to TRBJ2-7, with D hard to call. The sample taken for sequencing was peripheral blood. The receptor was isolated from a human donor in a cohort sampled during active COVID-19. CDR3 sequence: CASSENSNSYEQYF. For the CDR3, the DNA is TGTGCCAGCAGCGAAAACAGCAACTCCTACGAGCAGTACTTC.